This T cell receptor (beta chain) emerged from a study of metastatic and nonmetastatic thyroid tumors. Overall study: The authors compared repertoires across blood and tumor or nodule tissue from malignant and benign thyroid patients. Study-wide findings and caveats: TCR beta diversity was reportedly significantly higher in malignant thyroid tumors than benign nodules, in blood and tumor.

The length of the CDR3 is 13 residues. Germline V gives CDR1 KGHSH, CDR2 LQKENI. Deletions cut 6 bases from V and 1 base from J, with 6 bases between. Worth noting for this clone: Its antigen is as yet unknown.

No treatment had been given to any patient before thyroid surgery. Authors' processing steps: A distant-metastasis classifier for papillary thyroid cancer was built using CDR3 differences across clinicopathological groups. TCRdb re-processed the PCR reads through MiXCR. In this record, the V and J calls reflect TCRdb's handling and not the investigators' own analysis. The sample shows 34,000 or so clones, roughly 35% of them seen only once. The chain uses TRBV18 and TRBJ2-2; TRBD1 might be the D (5 bases). The sequence derives from a female donor with papillary thyroid cancer or a benign thyroid nodule (not recorded which). Some clones in this sample may be carry-over from other donors' samples. The specimen sequenced was tumor tissue. The CDR3 DNA reads TGTGCCAGCTCGGACAAGAACACCGGGGAGCTGTTTTTT. It specifies CASSDKNTGELFF.